Listed here are 21 T cell receptor beta chains from one sample, sequenced in a study of cytomegalovirus exposure and HLA in healthy donors. The PCR used 60 Vbeta and 13 Jbeta primers. TCRdb's table, derived via immunoSEQ multiplex PCR, lists solely in-frame clones and lacks some. The data show 100,000 to 150,000 clones, around 83% seen once. Specimen: PBMCs. Receptors were obtained from a woman aged 50 to 60 in good health and CMV-seropositive.

This clone was seen a handful of times. V gene TRBV5-4 combines with J gene TRBJ2-6, with D possibly matching TRBD2 (5 bases). The ends were cut back, 5 bases at V and 0 bases at J, with 9 bases in the middle. This CDR3 is 15 amino acids long. Germline V gene lookup returns CDR1 SGHNT and CDR2 YYREEE (reference sequence). CDR3 DNA sequence: TGTGCCAGCAGTAGCGCCCTCTCTGGGGCCAACGTCCTGACTTTC. Its protein product is CASSSALSGANVLTF.

V and J are TRBV6-6 and TRBJ2-7, with D possibly TRBD1 on 5 matching bases. The V end was cut by 7 bases, the J end by 2 bases, with 9 bases between. CDR3 length equals 12 residues. The germline CDR1 and CDR2 sequences are MNHNY and SVGAGI (reference sequence). The CDR3 sequence is CASTRQPYEQYF. CDR3 DNA sequence: TGTGCCAGCACAAGACAGCCCTACGAGCAGTACTTC.

The chain joins TRBV5-1 to TRBJ2-3, with D unclear. The CDR3 loop spans 14 amino acids. From germline, CDR1 is SGHRS and CDR2 YFSETQ. V was clipped by 4 bases and J by 6 bases, with 15 bases between them. The CDR3 is CASSRDPSSDTQYF. CDR3 bases: TGCGCCAGCAGCCGAGATCCTTCCTCGGATACGCAGTATTTT. Looking up the rest from reference TRBV5-1 and TRBJ2-3 gives the full variable domain: KAGVTQTPRYLIKTRGQQVTLSCSPISGHRSVSWYQQTPGQGLQFLFEYFSETQRNKGNFPGRFSGRQFSNSRSEMNVSTLELGDSALYLCASSRDPSSDTQYFGPGTRLTVL.

This chain connects TRBV5-1 to TRBJ2-2; D is uncertain. The CDR3 consists of 14 residues. Germline values: CDR1 SGHRS, CDR2 YFSETQ. Deletions cut 6 bases from V and 0 bases from J, with 9 bases between. The CDR3 loop reads CASNPTANTGELFF. CDR3 DNA sequence: TGCGCCAGCAACCCTACAGCGAACACCGGGGAGCTGTTTTTT.

V is TRBV7-2 and J is TRBJ1-2; 9 bases fit TRBD1. Per the germline V gene, CDR1 is SGHTA and CDR2 is FQGNSA. The V and J ends lost 0 bases and 2 bases, in that order; junction bases with no gene match: 4. CDR3 size: 16 residues. CDR3 nucleotides: TGTGCCAGCAGCTTAGCCCGGGACAGGGTCAACTATGGCTACACCTTC. Protein product: CASSLARDRVNYGYTF.

This clone was counted a few times. The chain recombines TRBV5-1 with TRBJ1-1, with D unclear. Germline loops: CDR1 SGHRS, CDR2 YFSETQ. The V and J ends lost 2 bases and 4 bases respectively, with 12 bases between them. This CDR3 has 14 amino acids. This CDR3 reads CASSFLMSSTEAFF. CDR3 nucleotides: TGCGCCAGCAGCTTTTTGATGTCGAGCACTGAAGCTTTCTTT.

This chain joins TRBV7-2 and TRBJ2-1; 10 nucleotides match TRBD2. The CDR3 consists of 15 residues. The ends lost 5 bases at V and 4 bases at J; junction bases unmatched: 5. CDR1 and CDR2 from the germline V gene are SGHTA and FQGNSA. The CDR3 spells CASSPSGGAYNEQFF. DNA for the CDR3: TGTGCCAGCAGCCCGAGCGGGGGGGCGTACAATGAGCAGTTCTTC.

CDR3 amino acids: CASSPRVLSGNTIYF. The DNA of the CDR3 is TGTGCCAGCAGCCCCCGGGTCCTCTCTGGAAACACCATATATTTT. V and J are TRBV13 and TRBJ1-3, with no clear D. V lost 5 bases, J lost 0 bases, and 11 bases lay in between. Germline CDR1 PRHDT, CDR2 FYEKMQ (reference sequence). There are 15 residues in the CDR3.

This sequence joins TRBV18 and TRBJ2-2; TRBD2 matches 9 bases. The CDR3 sequence is 15 residues long. Trimming cost V 6 bases and J 2 bases; bases outside gene matches: 4. Germline assignment: CDR1 KGHSH and CDR2 LQKENI. CDR3 sequence: CASSQRGENTGELFF. The CDR3 DNA reads as TGTGCCAGCTCGCAGCGGGGGGAAAACACCGGGGAGCTGTTTTTT.

This clone was observed a few times. This chain joins TRBV5-1 and TRBJ2-2; 8 nucleotides line up with TRBD2. The germline gives CDR1 SGHRS, CDR2 YFSETQ. Trimming removed 7 bases from V and 5 bases from J; junction bases left unmatched: 7. This CDR3 spans 14 amino acids. In nucleotides, the CDR3 is TGCGCCAGCGGGGCGGGAGGAGGAACCGGGGAGCTGTTTTTT. It translates to CASGAGGGTGELFF.

The gene calls are TRBV18 and TRBJ2-5; D gene unclear. CDR1 is KGHSH and CDR2 is LQKENI in the germline V gene. This CDR3 spans 13 amino acids. Trimming removed 2 bases at V and 0 bases at J, with 4 bases between. DNA of the CDR3: TGTGCCAGCTCACCATCGTACCAAGAGACCCAGTACTTC. Protein product: CASSPSYQETQYF.

V is TRBV5-1 and J is TRBJ1-5, with 7 nucleotides matching TRBD1. Germline CDR1 SGHRS, CDR2 YFSETQ. This CDR3 contains 15 residues. The junction had 5 bases not matched to a gene; V was cut back by 0 bases and J by 5 bases. The CDR3 region is CASSLAGQPYQPQHF. CDR3 nucleotides: TGCGCCAGCAGCTTGGCGGGACAGCCCTATCAGCCCCAGCATTTT.

The rearrangement uses TRBV7-3 and TRBJ2-2, with 8 bases identical to TRBD2. Germline CDR1 is SGHTA and CDR2 is FQGTGA. J lost 7 bases, V lost 5 bases, and 12 bases had no gene match. CDR3 size: 16 residues. The CDR3 sequence: CASSPFAGGQVGELFF. The CDR3 DNA sequence: TGTGCCAGCAGCCCCTTCGCGGGGGGCCAAGTCGGGGAGCTGTTTTTT.

V gene TRBV28 combines with J gene TRBJ1-4; 8 bases are a match to TRBD1. Germline values: CDR1 MDHEN, CDR2 SYDVKM. CDR3 length: 15 amino acids. Losses at the gene ends were 6 bases for V and 2 bases for J; bases not matched to a gene: 5. The DNA of the CDR3 is TGTGCCAGCAGGGCAGGGGGCCAGACTAATGAAAAACTGTTTTTT. It specifies CASRAGGQTNEKLFF.

This clone was detected a few times. V is TRBV7-9 and J is TRBJ2-1; D unresolved. Germline lookup yields CDR1 SEHNR and CDR2 FQNEAQ (reference sequence). The CDR3 covers 12 residues. With 8 bases removed from V and 4 bases from J, the gap between germline ends came to 9 bases. The CDR3 loop reads CASGPGYNEQFF. CDR3 nucleotides: TGTGCCAGCGGTCCGGGTTACAATGAGCAGTTCTTC.

This clone was picked up a small number of times. V usage is TRBV2 and J usage is TRBJ1-1; TRBD1 matches at 7 bases. Germline V CDR1 and CDR2: SNHLY, FYNNEI. J lost 4 bases, V lost 10 bases, and 15 bases had no gene match. This CDR3 is 15 amino acids long. For the CDR3, the DNA is TGTGCCACCTGGGTGACAGGGCTTGAAAGCACTGAAGCTTTCTTT. This gives the protein CATWVTGLESTEAFF.

The rearrangement joins TRBV5-1 to TRBJ1-1; D possibly corresponds to TRBD1 (5 bases). The CDR3 is 14 residues long. The V gene lost 5 bases and the J gene lost 1 base, with 12 bases spanning the gap. From germline, CDR1 is SGHRS and CDR2 YFSETQ. In nucleotides, the CDR3 is TGCGCCAGCAGTTTTTGGACAAAGAACACTGAAGCTTTCTTT. Encoded protein: CASSFWTKNTEAFF.

This sequence joins TRBV11-3 and TRBJ2-2; 7 bases match TRBD2. CDR3 length: 15 residues. CDR1 and CDR2 from the germline V gene are SGHNT and YENEEA. V gave up 0 bases and J gave up 6 bases; unmatched junction bases: 4. The CDR3 is CASSLDLSGAGELFF. CDR3 DNA: TGTGCCAGCAGCTTAGATCTCAGCGGGGCCGGGGAGCTGTTTTTT.

This sequence joins TRBV7-9 and TRBJ2-3, with D perhaps matching TRBD2 (5 bases). Germline V lookup: CDR1 SEHNR, CDR2 FQNEAQ (reference sequence). The CDR3 length is 15 residues. Trimming shortened V by 1 base and J by 2 bases, and 10 bases separated the two germline ends. The CDR3 DNA is TGTGCCAGCAGCTTAGGAGGGAGTCCCACAGATACGCAGTATTTT. Its protein is CASSLGGSPTDTQYF.

V gene TRBV7-2 combines with J gene TRBJ2-2, with a weak D call TRBD2 (5 bases). This CDR3 contains 14 residues. With 1 base removed from V and 3 bases from J, the gap between germline ends came to 6 bases. The germline gives CDR1 SGHTA, CDR2 FQGNSA. The CDR3 here is CASSLGGDTGELFF. The CDR3, as DNA: TGTGCCAGCAGCTTAGGGGGAGACACCGGGGAGCTGTTTTTT. Full variable domain (rest looked up from reference TRBV7-2 and TRBJ2-2): GAGVSQSPSNKVTEKGKDVELRCDPISGHTALYWYRQSLGQGLEFLIYFQGNSAPDKSGLPSDRFSAERTGGSVSTLTIQRTQQEDSAVYLCASSLGGDTGELFFGEGSRLTVL.

This clone was detected once. The chain recombines TRBV19 with TRBJ1-6; D remains ambiguous. Germline V CDR1 and CDR2: LNHDA, SQIVND (reference sequence). The V gene lost 3 bases and the J gene lost 8 bases, with 14 bases spanning the gap. The CDR3 contains 15 residues. The DNA for the CDR3 is TGTGCCAGTAGTATTCAGAGGGCCGGGGATTCACCCCTCCACTTT. Its protein is CASSIQRAGDSPLHF.